These 11 T cell receptor beta chains share one sample of origin, sequenced in a study of cytomegalovirus exposure and HLA in healthy donors. Primers for the PCR totalled 60 Vbeta and 13 Jbeta. This table comes from immunoSEQ multiplex PCR, and its TCRdb copy is limited to in-frame clones, with some not included. The sample consists of around 150,000 clones, over 75% of them appearing once. The material sequenced was PBMCs. The receptors stem from a woman aged 40 to 50 in good health and CMV-seronegative.

This clone was seen once. The V and J genes are TRBV4-1 and TRBJ1-1; 9 nucleotides align to TRBD1. CDR1 is MGHRA, CDR2 YSYEKL, per germline. There are 16 residues in the CDR3. After removal of 4 bases from V and 2 bases from J, the junction contained 8 bases not matched to a gene. Here the CDR3 reads CASSPYQTGGNTEAFF. Here the CDR3 DNA reads TGCGCCAGCAGCCCCTATCAGACAGGGGGAAACACTGAAGCTTTCTTT.

Regarding this clone: The junction departs from germline at one end; a sequencing error may be responsible. J is TRBJ2-1 and V is TRBV7-7, with TRBD2 matching 10 bases. Germline V CDR1 and CDR2: SSHAT, FNYEAQ (reference sequence). This CDR3 has 15 amino acids. The CDR3 DNA reads as TGTGCTAGCAGCTTAGCTAGCGGGGGCATGAATGAGCAGTTCTTC. This codes for CASSLASGGMNEQFF.

The chain couples TRBV4-2 to TRBJ2-2, with no clear D. Germline lookup yields CDR1 LGHNA and CDR2 YNFKEQ. CDR3 length equals 14 residues. V gave up 1 base and J gave up 6 bases, with 9 bases separating them. CDR3 residues: CASSQGRFSGELFF. The CDR3 DNA reads TGTGCCAGCAGCCAAGGTCGGTTTTCCGGGGAGCTGTTTTTT.

Here the CDR3 DNA reads TGTGCCAGCAGCTCCGGGACTAGCGCGAGGGTGTACAATGAGCAGTTCTTC. Translated: CASSSGTSARVYNEQFF. The chain uses TRBV11-3 and TRBJ2-1, with TRBD2 matching over 10 bases. Trimming removed 4 bases from V and 4 bases from J; junction bases left unmatched: 10. The germline CDR1 and CDR2 sequences are SGHNT and YENEEA. The CDR3 covers 17 residues.

The chain recombines TRBV6-1 with TRBJ2-7; 10 nucleotides line up with TRBD1. The CDR3 length is 16 residues. Germline V gene data show CDR1 as MNHNS and CDR2 as SASEGT. V trimming: 4 bases; J trimming: 3 bases; junction bases outside the gene matches: 9. CDR3 DNA: TGTGCCAGCAGTGTAATGGGGACAGGGGAACACTACGAGCAGTACTTC. Translating gives CASSVMGTGEHYEQYF.

The CDR3 reads CASTLRAASSYEQYF. CDR3 in DNA: TGTGCCAGCACCCTGCGGGCGGCGAGCTCCTACGAGCAGTACTTC. The chain links TRBV7-2 to TRBJ2-7; D is perhaps TRBD2 (5 bases). V was pared by 7 bases and J by 0 bases, with 16 bases between. The CDR3 consists of 15 residues. CDR1 is SGHTA, CDR2 FQGNSA, per germline. The complete variable domain, with remaining parts taken from reference TRBV7-2 and TRBJ2-7, reads GAGVSQSPSNKVTEKGKDVELRCDPISGHTALYWYRQSLGQGLEFLIYFQGNSAPDKSGLPSDRFSAERTGGSVSTLTIQRTQQEDSAVYLCASTLRAASSYEQYFGPGTRLTVT.

The rearrangement uses TRBV7-6 and TRBJ2-7, with D hard to call. Germline V gives CDR1 SGHVS, CDR2 FNYEAQ. The ends were cut back, 2 bases at V and 6 bases at J, with 20 bases in the middle. This CDR3 spans 16 amino acids. This CDR3 is CASSLLPRVVRSEQYF. The DNA for the CDR3 is TGTGCCAGCAGCTTACTCCCCAGAGTCGTTCGGAGCGAGCAGTACTTC.

This chain joins TRBV7-8 and TRBJ2-3; the D is unclear. Germline-derived CDR1 and CDR2 are SGHVS and FQNEAQ. Trimming removed 3 bases from V and 3 bases from J, with 4 bases in between. The length of the CDR3 is 12 residues. The CDR3 region has the DNA TGTGCCAGCAGCTTGTATACAGATACGCAGTATTTT. Its translation: CASSLYTDTQYF.

The gene calls are TRBV12-5 and TRBJ2-7; 9 bases are a match to TRBD1. Germline CDR1 is LGHNT and CDR2 is FRNRAP. This CDR3 contains 15 residues. Trimming at V came to 0 bases and at J to 6 bases, leaving 6 bases not matched to a gene. CDR3 in amino acids: CASGLVRDRVIEQYF. As DNA, the CDR3 is TGTGCTAGTGGTTTGGTCCGGGACAGGGTCATCGAGCAGTACTTC.

The chain employs TRBV10-1 and TRBJ2-7; 8 nucleotides match TRBD2. CDR1 and CDR2 from the germline V gene are WNHNN and SYGVQD (reference sequence). The CDR3 has 16 amino acids. The V gene end was trimmed by 5 bases and the J gene end by 0 bases; junction bases not matched to a gene: 9. CDR3 bases: TGCGCCAGCAGTCATACTAGCGGCTTGCTCTCCTACGAGCAGTACTTC. It is translated as CASSHTSGLLSYEQYF.

This clone was counted a single time. This sequence joins TRBV18 and TRBJ1-2; tentative D call: TRBD1 (6 bases). With 3 bases removed from V and 4 bases from J, the gap between germline ends came to 21 bases. CDR3 length: 17 amino acids. Per the germline V gene, CDR1 is KGHSH and CDR2 is LQKENI. CDR3 in DNA: TGTGCCAGCTCACCCCAAATAACCAGGGGATTCCCCTATGGCTACACCTTC. The encoded protein is CASSPQITRGFPYGYTF.